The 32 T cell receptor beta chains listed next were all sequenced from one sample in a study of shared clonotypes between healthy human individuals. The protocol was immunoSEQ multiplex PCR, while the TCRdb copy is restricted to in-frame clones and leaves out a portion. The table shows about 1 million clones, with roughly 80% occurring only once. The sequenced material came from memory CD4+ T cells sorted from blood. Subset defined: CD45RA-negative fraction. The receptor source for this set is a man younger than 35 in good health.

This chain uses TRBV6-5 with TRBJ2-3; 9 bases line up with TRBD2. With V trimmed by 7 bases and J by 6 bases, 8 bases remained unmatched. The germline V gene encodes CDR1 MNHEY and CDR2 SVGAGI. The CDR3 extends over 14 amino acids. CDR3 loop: CASISGGGADTQYF. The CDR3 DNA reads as TGTGCCAGCATTTCAGGCGGGGGGGCGGATACGCAGTATTTT.

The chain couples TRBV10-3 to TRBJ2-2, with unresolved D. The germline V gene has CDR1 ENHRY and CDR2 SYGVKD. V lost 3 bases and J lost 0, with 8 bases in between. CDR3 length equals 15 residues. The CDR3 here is CAISEGFSNTGELFF. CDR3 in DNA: TGTGCCATCAGTGAAGGCTTCTCGAACACCGGGGAGCTGTTTTTT.

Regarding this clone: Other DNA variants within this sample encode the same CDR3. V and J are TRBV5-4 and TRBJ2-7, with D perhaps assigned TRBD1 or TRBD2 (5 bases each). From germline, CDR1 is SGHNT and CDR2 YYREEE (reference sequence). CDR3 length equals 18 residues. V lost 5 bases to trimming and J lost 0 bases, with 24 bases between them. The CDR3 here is CASSRRDGSLWGSYEQYF. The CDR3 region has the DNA TGTGCCAGCAGTCGCCGGGACGGGTCCCTTTGGGGCTCCTACGAGCAGTACTTC.

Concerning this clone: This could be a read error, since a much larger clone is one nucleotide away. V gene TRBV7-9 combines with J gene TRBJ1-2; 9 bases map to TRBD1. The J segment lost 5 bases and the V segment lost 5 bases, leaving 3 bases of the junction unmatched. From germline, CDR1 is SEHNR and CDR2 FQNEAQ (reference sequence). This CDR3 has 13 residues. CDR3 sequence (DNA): TGTGCCAGCAGCGCCGGGACAGGGTATGGCTACACCTTC. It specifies CASSAGTGYGYTF.

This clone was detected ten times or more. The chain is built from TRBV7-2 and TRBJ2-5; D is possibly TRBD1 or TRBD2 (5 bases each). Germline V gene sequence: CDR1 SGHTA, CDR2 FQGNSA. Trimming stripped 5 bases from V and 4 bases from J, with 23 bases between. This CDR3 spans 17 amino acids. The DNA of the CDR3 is TGTGCCAGCAGCACTACCCGACTCACTCGGGGCGGAGAGACCCAGTACTTC. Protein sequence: CASSTTRLTRGGETQYF.

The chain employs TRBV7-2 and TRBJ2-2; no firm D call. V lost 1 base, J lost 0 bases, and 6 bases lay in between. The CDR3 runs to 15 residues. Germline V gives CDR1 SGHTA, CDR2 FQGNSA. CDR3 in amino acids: CASSLVDSNTGELFF. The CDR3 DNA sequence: TGTGCCAGCAGCTTAGTCGACTCGAACACCGGGGAGCTGTTTTTT.

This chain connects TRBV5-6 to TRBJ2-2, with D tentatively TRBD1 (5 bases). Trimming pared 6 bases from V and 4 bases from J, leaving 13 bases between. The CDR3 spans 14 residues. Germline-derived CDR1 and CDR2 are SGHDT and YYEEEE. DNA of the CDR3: TGTGCCAGCAACTGGGCAGGGCTCACCGGGGAGCTGTTTTTT. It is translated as CASNWAGLTGELFF.

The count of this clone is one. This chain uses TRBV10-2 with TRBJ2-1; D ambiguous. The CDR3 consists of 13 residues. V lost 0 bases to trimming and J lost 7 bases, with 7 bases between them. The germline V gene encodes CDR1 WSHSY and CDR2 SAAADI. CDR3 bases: TGCGCCAGCAGTGAGTCTGTTTCGAATGAGCAGTTCTTC. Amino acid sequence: CASSESVSNEQFF.

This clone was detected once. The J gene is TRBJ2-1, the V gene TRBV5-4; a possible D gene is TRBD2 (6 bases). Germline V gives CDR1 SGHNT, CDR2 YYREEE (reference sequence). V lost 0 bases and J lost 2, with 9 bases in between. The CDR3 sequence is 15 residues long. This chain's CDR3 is CASSLEEGTYNEQFF. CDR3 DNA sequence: TGTGCCAGCAGCTTGGAGGAGGGGACCTACAATGAGCAGTTCTTC. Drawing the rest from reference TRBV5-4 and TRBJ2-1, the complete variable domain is ETGVTQSPTHLIKTRGQQVTLRCSSQSGHNTVSWYQQALGQGPQFIFQYYREEENGRGNFPPRFSGLQFPNYSSELNVNALELDDSALYLCASSLEEGTYNEQFFGPGTRLTVL.

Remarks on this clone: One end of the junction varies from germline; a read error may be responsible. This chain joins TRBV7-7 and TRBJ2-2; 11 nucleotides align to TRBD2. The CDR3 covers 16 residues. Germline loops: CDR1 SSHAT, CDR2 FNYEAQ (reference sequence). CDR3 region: CASSSISGGAAGELFF. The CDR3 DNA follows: TGTGCTAGCAGCTCAATTAGCGGGGGGGCCGCCGGGGAGCTGTTTTTT.

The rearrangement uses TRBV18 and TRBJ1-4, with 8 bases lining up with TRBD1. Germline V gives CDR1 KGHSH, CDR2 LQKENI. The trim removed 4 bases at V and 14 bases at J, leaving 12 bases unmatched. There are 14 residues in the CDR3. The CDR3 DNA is TGTGCCAGCTCACAGACGCCGGGACAGGTCTTTCTGTTTTTT. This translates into CASSQTPGQVFLFF.

The CDR3 here is CASSLGLSGSGETQYF. The CDR3 region has the DNA TGTGCCAGCAGCTTGGGATTGAGCGGGAGCGGCGAGACCCAGTACTTC. The gene calls are TRBV5-4 and TRBJ2-5; 8 bases align to TRBD2. J lost 5 bases, V lost 0 bases, and 9 bases had no gene match. This CDR3 spans 16 amino acids. In germline, CDR1 is SGHNT, CDR2 YYREEE (reference sequence). Complete variable domain (other parts from reference TRBV5-4 and TRBJ2-5): ETGVTQSPTHLIKTRGQQVTLRCSSQSGHNTVSWYQQALGQGPQFIFQYYREEENGRGNFPPRFSGLQFPNYSSELNVNALELDDSALYLCASSLGLSGSGETQYFGPGTRLLVL.

The CDR3 sequence is CASTMGYEQYF. Written as DNA, the CDR3 is TGTGCCAGCACCATGGGGTACGAGCAGTACTTC. The chain combines TRBV6-1 with TRBJ2-7; D gene ambiguous. The CDR3 covers 11 residues. Germline V gene lookup returns CDR1 MNHNS and CDR2 SASEGT. Trimming stripped 7 bases from V and 4 bases from J, with 8 bases between.

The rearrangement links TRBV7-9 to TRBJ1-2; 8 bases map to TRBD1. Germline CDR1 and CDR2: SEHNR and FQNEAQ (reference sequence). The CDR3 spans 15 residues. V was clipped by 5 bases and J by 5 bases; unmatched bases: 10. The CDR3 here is CASSASGQGRYGYTF. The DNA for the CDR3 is TGTGCCAGCAGCGCATCAGGACAGGGCCGGTATGGCTACACCTTC.

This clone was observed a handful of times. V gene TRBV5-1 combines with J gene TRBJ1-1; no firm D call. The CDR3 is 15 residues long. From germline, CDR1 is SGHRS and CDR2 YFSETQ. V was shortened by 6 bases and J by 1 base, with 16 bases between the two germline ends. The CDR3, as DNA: TGCGCCAGCACCCCCGCTGGCAGATGGAACACTGAAGCTTTCTTT. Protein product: CASTPAGRWNTEAFF.

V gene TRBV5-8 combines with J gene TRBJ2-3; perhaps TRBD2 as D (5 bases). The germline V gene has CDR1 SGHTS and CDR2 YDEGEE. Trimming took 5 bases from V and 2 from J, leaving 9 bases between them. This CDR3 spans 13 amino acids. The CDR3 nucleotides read TGTGCCAGCAGACGGACTTCCACAGATACGCAGTATTTT. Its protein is CASRRTSTDTQYF.

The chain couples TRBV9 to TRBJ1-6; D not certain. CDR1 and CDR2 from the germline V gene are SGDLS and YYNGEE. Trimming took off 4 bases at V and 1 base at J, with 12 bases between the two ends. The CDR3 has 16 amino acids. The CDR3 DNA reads TGTGCCAGCAGCTCGGACCCGGGGTCCTATAATTCACCCCTCCACTTT. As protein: CASSSDPGSYNSPLHF.

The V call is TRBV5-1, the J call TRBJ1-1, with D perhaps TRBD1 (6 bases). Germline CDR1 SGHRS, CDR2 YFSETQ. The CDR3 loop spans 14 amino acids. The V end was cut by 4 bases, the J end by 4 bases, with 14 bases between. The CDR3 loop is CASSAQGVGTEAFF. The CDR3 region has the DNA TGCGCCAGCAGCGCACAGGGTGTCGGCACTGAAGCTTTCTTT.

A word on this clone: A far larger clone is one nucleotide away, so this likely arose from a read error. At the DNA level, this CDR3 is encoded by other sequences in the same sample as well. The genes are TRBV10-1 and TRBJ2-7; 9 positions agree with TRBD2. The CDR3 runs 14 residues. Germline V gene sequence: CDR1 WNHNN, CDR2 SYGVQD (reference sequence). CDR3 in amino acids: CARGLAGGPYEQYF. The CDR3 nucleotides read TGTGCCAGAGGTTTGGCGGGAGGGCCTTACGAGCAGTACTTC.

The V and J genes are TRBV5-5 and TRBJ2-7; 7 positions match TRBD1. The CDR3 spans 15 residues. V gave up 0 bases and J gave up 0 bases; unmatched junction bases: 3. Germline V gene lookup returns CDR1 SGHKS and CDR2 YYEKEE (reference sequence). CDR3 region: CASSLGQGVSYEQYF. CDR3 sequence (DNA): TGTGCCAGCAGCTTGGGGCAGGGGGTCTCCTACGAGCAGTACTTC.

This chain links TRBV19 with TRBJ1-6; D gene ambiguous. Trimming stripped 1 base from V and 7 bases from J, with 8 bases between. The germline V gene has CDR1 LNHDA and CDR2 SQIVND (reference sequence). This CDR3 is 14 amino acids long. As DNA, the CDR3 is TGTGCCAGTAGTATAGGGAACAGCAATTCACCCCTCCACTTT. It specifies CASSIGNSNSPLHF. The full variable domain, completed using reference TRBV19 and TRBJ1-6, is DGGITQSPKYLFRKEGQNVTLSCEQNLNHDAMYWYRQDPGQGLRLIYYSQIVNDFQKGDIAEGYSVSREKKESFPLTVTSAQKNPTAFYLCASSIGNSNSPLHFGNGTRLTVT.

The CDR3 DNA reads as TGTGCCAGCAGTTACTCGGCGGTTTACAATGAGCAGTTCTTC. This sequence encodes CASSYSAVYNEQFF. The rearrangement links TRBV6-6 to TRBJ2-1; D unclear. Germline V lookup: CDR1 MNHNY, CDR2 SVGAGI (reference sequence). Trimming took 0 bases from V and 4 from J, leaving 7 bases between them. The CDR3 loop spans 14 amino acids.

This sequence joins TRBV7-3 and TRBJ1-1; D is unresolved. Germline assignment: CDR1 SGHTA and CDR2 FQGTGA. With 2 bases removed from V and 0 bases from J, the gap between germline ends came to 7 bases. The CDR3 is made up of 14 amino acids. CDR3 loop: CASSLLGMNTEAFF. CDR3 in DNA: TGTGCCAGCAGCTTACTGGGAATGAACACTGAAGCTTTCTTT.

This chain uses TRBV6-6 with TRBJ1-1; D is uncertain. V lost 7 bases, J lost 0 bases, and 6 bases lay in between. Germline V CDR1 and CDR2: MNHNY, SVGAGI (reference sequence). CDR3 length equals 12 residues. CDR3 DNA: TGTGCCAGCACACATCTGAACACTGAAGCTTTCTTT. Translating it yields CASTHLNTEAFF.

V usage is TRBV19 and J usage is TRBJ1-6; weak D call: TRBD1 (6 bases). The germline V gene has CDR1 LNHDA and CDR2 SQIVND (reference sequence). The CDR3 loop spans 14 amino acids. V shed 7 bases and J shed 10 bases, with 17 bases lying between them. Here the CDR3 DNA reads TGTGCCAGTAATGGGGGCAGGGCTACCTCACCCCTCCACTTT. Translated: CASNGGRATSPLHF.

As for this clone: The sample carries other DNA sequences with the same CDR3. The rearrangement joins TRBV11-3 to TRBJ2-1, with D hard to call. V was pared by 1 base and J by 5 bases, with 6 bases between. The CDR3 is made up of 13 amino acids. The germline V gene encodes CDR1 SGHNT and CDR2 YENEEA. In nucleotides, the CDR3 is TGTGCCAGCAGCTTAGGGCCTAACAATGAGCAGTTCTTC. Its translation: CASSLGPNNEQFF.

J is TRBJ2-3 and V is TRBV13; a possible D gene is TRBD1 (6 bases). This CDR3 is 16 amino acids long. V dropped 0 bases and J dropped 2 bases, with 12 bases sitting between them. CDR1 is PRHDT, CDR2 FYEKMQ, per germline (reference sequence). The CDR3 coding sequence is TGTGCCAGCAGCTTAGGCAGGACAGTCTACACAGATACGCAGTATTTT. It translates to CASSLGRTVYTDTQYF.

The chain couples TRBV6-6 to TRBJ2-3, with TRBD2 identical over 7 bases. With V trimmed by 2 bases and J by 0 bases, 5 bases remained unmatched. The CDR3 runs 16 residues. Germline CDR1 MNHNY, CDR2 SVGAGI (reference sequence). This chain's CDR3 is CASSYRPSGSTDTQYF. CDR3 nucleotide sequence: TGTGCCAGCAGTTACCGCCCTAGCGGCAGCACAGATACGCAGTATTTT.

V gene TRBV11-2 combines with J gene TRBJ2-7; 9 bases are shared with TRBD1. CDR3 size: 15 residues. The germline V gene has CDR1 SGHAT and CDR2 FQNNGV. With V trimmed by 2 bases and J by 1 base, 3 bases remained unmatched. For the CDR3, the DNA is TGTGCCAGCAGCTTATCCGGGACAGGGTCCTACGAGCAGTACTTC. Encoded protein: CASSLSGTGSYEQYF.

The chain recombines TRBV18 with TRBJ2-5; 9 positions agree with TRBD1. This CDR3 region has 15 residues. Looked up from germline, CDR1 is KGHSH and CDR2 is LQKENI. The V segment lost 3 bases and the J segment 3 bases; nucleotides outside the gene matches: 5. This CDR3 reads CASSPRTGVEETQYF. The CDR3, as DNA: TGTGCCAGCTCACCGCGGACAGGGGTGGAAGAGACCCAGTACTTC.

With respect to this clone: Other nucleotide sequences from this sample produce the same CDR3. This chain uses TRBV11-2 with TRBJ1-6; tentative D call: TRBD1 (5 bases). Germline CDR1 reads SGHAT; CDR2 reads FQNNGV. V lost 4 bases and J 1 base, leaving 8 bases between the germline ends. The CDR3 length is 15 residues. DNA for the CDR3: TGTGCCAGCAGCTCAGACAGATCCTATAATTCACCCCTCCACTTT. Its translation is CASSSDRSYNSPLHF.

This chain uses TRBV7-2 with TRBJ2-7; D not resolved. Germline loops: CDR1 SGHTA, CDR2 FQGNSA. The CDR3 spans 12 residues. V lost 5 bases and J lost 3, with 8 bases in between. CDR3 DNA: TGTGCCAGCAGCCCCACCGACTACGAGCAGTACTTC. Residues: CASSPTDYEQYF.